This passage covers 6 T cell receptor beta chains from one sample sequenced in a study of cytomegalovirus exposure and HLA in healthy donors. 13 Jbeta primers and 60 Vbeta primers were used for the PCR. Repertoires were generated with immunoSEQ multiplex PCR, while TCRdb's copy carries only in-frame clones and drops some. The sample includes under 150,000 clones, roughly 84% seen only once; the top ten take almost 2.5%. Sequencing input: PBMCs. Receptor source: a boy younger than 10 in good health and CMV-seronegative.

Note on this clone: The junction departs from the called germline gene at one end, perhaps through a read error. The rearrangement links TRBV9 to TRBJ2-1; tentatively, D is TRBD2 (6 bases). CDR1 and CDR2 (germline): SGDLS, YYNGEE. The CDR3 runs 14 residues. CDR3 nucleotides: TGTGCCAGCAGCGTAGACAGCGGGCCCAATGAGCAGCTCTTC. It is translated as CASSVDSGPNEQLF.

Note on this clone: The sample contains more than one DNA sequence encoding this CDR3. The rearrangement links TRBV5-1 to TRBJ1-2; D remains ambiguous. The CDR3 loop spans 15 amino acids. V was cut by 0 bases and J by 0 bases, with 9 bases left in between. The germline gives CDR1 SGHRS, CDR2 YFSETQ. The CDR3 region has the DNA TGCGCCAGCAGCTTGGGTGATAGAGCTAACTATGGCTACACCTTC. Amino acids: CASSLGDRANYGYTF. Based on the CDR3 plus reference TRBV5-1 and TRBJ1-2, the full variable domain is KAGVTQTPRYLIKTRGQQVTLSCSPISGHRSVSWYQQTPGQGLQFLFEYFSETQRNKGNFPGRFSGRQFSNSRSEMNVSTLELGDSALYLCASSLGDRANYGYTFGSGTRLTVV.

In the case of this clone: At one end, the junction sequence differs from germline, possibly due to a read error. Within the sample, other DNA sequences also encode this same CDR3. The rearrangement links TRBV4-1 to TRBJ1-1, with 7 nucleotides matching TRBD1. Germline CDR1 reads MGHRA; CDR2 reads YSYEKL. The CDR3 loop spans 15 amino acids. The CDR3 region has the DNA TGCGCCAGCAGCCAAGGGCCGACAGGGATTGGTGAAGCCTTCTTT. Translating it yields CASSQGPTGIGEAFF.

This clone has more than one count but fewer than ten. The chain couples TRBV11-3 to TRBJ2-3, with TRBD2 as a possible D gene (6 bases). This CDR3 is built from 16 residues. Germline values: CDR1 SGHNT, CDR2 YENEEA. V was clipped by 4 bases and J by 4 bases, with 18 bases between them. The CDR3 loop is CASSSQRTTSPDTQYF. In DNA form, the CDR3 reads TGTGCCAGCAGCTCACAACGGACCACTAGCCCAGATACGCAGTATTTT. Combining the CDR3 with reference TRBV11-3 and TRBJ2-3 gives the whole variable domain EAGVVQSPRYKIIEKKQPVAFWCNPISGHNTLYWYLQNLGQGPELLIRYENEEAVDDSQLPKDRFSAERLKGVDSTLKIQPAELGDSAVYLCASSSQRTTSPDTQYFGPGTRLTVL.

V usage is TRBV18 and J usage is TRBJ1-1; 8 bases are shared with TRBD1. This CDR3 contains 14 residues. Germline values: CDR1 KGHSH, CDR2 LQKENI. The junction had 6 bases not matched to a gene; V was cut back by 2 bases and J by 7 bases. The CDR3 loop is CASSPAGGRVEAFF. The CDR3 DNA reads TGTGCCAGCTCACCAGCAGGGGGCCGTGTTGAAGCTTTCTTT.

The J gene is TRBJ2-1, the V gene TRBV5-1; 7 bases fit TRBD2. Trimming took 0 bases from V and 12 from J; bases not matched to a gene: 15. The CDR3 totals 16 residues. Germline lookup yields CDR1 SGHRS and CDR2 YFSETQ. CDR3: CASSLGLRGSHKGQFF. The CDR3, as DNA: TGCGCCAGCAGCTTGGGTCTGCGCGGGAGTCATAAGGGGCAGTTCTTC.